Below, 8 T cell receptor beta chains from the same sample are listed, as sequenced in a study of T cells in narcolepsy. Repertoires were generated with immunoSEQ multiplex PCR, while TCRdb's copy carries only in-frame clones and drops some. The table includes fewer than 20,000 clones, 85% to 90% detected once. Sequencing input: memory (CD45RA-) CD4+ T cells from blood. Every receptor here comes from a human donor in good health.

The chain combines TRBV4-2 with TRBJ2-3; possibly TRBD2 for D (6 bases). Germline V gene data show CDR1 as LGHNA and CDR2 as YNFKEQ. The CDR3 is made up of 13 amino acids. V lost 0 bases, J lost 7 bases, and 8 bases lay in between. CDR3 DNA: TGTGCCAGCAGCCAAGATAGCGGAAATACGCAGTATTTT. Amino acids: CASSQDSGNTQYF.

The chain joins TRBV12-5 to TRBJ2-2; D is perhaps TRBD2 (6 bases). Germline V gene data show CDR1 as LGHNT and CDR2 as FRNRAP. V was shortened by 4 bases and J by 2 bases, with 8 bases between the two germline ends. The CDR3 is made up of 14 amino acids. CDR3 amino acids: CASGSGANTGELFF. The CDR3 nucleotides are TGTGCTAGTGGTTCGGGAGCCAACACCGGGGAGCTGTTTTTT.

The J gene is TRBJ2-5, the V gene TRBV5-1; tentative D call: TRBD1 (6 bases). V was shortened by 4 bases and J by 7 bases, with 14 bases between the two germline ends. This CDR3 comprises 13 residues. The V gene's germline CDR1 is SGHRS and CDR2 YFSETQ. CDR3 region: CASSRDRTGTQYF. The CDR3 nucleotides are TGCGCCAGCAGCCGAGACAGGACCGGGACCCAGTACTTC.

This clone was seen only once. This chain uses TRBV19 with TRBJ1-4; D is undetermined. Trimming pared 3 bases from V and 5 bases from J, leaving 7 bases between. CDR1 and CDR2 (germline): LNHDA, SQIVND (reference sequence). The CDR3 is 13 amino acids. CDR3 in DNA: TGTGCCAGTAGTATGGGAATAAATGAAAAACTGTTTTTT. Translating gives CASSMGINEKLFF.

The CDR3 here is CASSSGSGSTDTQYF. The DNA for the CDR3 is TGTGCCAGCAGCTCTGGTAGCGGGAGCACAGATACGCAGTATTTT. V gene TRBV7-9 combines with J gene TRBJ2-3, with TRBD2 identical over 7 bases. Losses at the gene ends were 4 bases for V and 0 bases for J; bases not matched to a gene: 4. This CDR3 region has 15 residues. Germline lookup yields CDR1 SEHNR and CDR2 FQNEAQ (reference sequence).

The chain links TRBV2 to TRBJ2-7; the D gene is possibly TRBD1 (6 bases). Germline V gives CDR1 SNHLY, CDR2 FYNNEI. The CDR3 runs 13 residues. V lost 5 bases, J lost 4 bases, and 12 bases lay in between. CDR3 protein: CASSFDRQYEQYF. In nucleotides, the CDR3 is TGTGCCAGCAGTTTCGACAGGCAATACGAGCAGTACTTC.

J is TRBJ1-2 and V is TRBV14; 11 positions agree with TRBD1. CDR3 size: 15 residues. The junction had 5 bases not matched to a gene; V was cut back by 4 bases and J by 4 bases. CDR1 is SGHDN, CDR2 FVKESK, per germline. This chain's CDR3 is CASSLPGTGGYGYTF. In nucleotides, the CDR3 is TGTGCCAGCAGCCTACCCGGGACAGGGGGCTATGGCTACACCTTC.

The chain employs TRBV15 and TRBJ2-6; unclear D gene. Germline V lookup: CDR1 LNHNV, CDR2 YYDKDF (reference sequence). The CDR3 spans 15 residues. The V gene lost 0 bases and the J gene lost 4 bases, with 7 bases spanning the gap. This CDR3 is CATSRDLAGANVLTF. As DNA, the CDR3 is TGTGCCACCAGCAGAGACCTTGCGGGGGCCAACGTCCTGACTTTC.